What follows describes a single T cell receptor beta chain. V lost 5 bases, J lost 0 bases, and 14 bases lay in between. Germline V lookup: CDR1 MNHEY, CDR2 SMNVEV (reference sequence). The CDR3 length is 16 residues. The data are from a study of control samples from healthy donors and cancer patients. The protocol was immunoSEQ multiplex PCR, while the TCRdb copy is restricted to in-frame clones and leaves out a portion. The table has 90,000 to 150,000 clones, roughly nine tenths seen once. This receptor was taken from a woman aged 18-29 years in good health. The chain links TRBV27 to TRBJ1-3; D perhaps matches TRBD1 (5 bases). The sample consisted of blood. DNA of the CDR3: TGTGCCAGCAGTCCCGGGGCGTTTAACTCTGGAAACACCATATATTTT. Protein: CASSPGAFNSGNTIYF.